The 5 T cell receptor beta chains in this list originate from one sample, sequenced in a study of spatial heterogeneity in lung cancer. Whole-study results and caveats: It was found that expanded intratumoral alpha and beta TCR counts tracked tumor mutation counts.

TCRdb used MiXCR to reprocess the 5' RACE reads, holding one entry per CDR3 protein. The data contain 20,000 to 25,000 distinct CDR3 sequences, about 4.3% of them singletons. These receptors have no known antigen. Documented time point: sample taken at primary tumor resection. Sequencing was performed on lung tumor tissue, taken at surgery. All receptors come from a male donor with early-stage non-small cell lung cancer.

This clonotype was recorded many times. The genes are TRBV28 and TRBJ1-4; D unresolved. This CDR3 is built from 16 residues. V shed 1 base and J shed 5 bases, with 14 bases lying between them. In germline, CDR1 is MDHEN, CDR2 SYDVKM. DNA for the CDR3: TGTGCCAGCAGTTTATCCCCGGGCCCTGTAAATGAAAAACTGTTTTTT. It specifies CASSLSPGPVNEKLFF.

This clonotype was seen many times. This chain joins TRBV4-3 and TRBJ1-3, with D possibly being TRBD1 (5 bases). Germline V lookup: CDR1 LGHNA, CDR2 YSLEER. This CDR3 is 14 amino acids long. Trimming shortened V by 4 bases and J by 2 bases, and 9 bases separated the two germline ends. CDR3 DNA: TGCGCCAGCAGCCCCGGGGCCACTGGAAACACCATATATTTT. Translated, it gives CASSPGATGNTIYF.

The chain combines TRBV23-1 with TRBJ1-4; 11 nucleotides align to TRBD1. TRBV23-1 is assigned to the ORF class and has an uncertain function. The CDR3 extends over 14 amino acids. Losses at the gene ends were 6 bases for V and 8 bases for J; bases not matched to a gene: 5. The CDR3 protein is CASSIGQGAEKLFF. As DNA, the CDR3 is TGCGCCAGCAGCATCGGACAGGGGGCGGAAAAACTGTTTTTT.

This clonotype was observed at least ten times. The chain uses TRBV2 and TRBJ2-5; D call uncertain. CDR1 is SNHLY and CDR2 is FYNNEI in the germline V gene. This CDR3 comprises 12 residues. Between the trimmed V and J ends, which lost 5 bases and 4 bases, there was a span of 8 bases. The CDR3 reads CASSPSIETQYF. Written as DNA, the CDR3 is TGTGCCAGCAGTCCTAGTATAGAGACCCAGTACTTC.

This clonotype was observed at least ten times. CDR3 sequence reads: CASGRDRLNTGELFF. The CDR3 DNA reads TGTGCCAGCGGTCGGGACAGGCTGAACACCGGGGAGCTGTTTTTT. The genes are TRBV9 and TRBJ2-2; 8 nucleotides line up with TRBD1. Looked up from germline, CDR1 is SGDLS and CDR2 is YYNGEE. V gave up 7 bases and J gave up 1 base; unmatched junction bases: 6. The CDR3 spans 15 residues.